The 6 T cell receptor beta chains below come from one sample, sequenced in a study of CD4 T cells in relation to SARS-CoV-2 and coronaviruses. CD4+ T cells from unexposed donors were obtained before the COVID-19 pandemic (2011-2018). Sequencing was performed with immunoSEQ multiplex PCR; in TCRdb, only in-frame clones are kept and a portion is missing. The sample includes around 65,000 clones, 75% to 90% of them seen just once. Sequencing input: memory CD4+ T cells from PBMCs. These receptors were taken from a human donor in good health.

The chain is built from TRBV5-1 and TRBJ2-3, with D possibly being TRBD2 (5 bases). CDR3 size: 16 residues. Trimming removed 4 bases from V and 3 bases from J, with 18 bases in between. Germline V gives CDR1 SGHRS, CDR2 YFSETQ. The DNA of the CDR3 is TGCGCCAGCAGCCCCCAGACGGGGAGTAGTACAGATACGCAGTATTTT. Translated, it gives CASSPQTGSSTDTQYF.

This sequence joins TRBV4-3 and TRBJ2-7; TRBD2 matches at 9 bases. J gave up 0 bases and V 0 bases, and 9 bases lay outside the gene matches. The CDR3 is made up of 18 amino acids. Per the germline V gene, CDR1 is LGHNA and CDR2 is YSLEER. The CDR3 region has the DNA TGCGCCAGCAGCCAAGATGTCCAGCGGGGGGACCTCTCCTACGAGCAGTACTTC. It translates to CASSQDVQRGDLSYEQYF.

The chain combines TRBV3-1 (or the pseudogene TRBV3-2) with TRBJ2-5; D may be TRBD1 (6 bases). The CDR3 loop spans 12 amino acids. The V gene lost 7 bases and the J gene lost 5 bases, with 11 bases spanning the gap. The germline CDR1 and CDR2 sequences are LGHDT and YNNKEL (reference sequence). The CDR3 DNA sequence: TGTGCCAGCAAAAGGGGGTCGGAGACCCAGTACTTC. Translating gives CASKRGSETQYF.

The genes are TRBV5-8 and TRBJ1-4; D gene ambiguous. This CDR3 comprises 16 residues. The V end was cut by 1 base, the J end by 7 bases, with 17 bases between. Germline lookup yields CDR1 SGHTS and CDR2 YDEGEE. The CDR3, as DNA: TGTGCCAGCAGCTTGAGGGCGGGGAGAGGTGGTGAAAAACTGTTTTTT. Protein: CASSLRAGRGGEKLFF.

The rearrangement uses TRBV4-1 and TRBJ2-6; D unresolved. The CDR3 has 17 residues. Germline assignment: CDR1 MGHRA and CDR2 YSYEKL. The V gene lost 4 bases and the J gene lost 0 bases, with 13 bases spanning the gap. The CDR3 sequence: CASSLARPTSGANVLTF. In nucleotides, the CDR3 is TGCGCCAGCAGCCTCGCTCGACCGACCTCTGGGGCCAACGTCCTGACTTTC.

This rearrangement joins TRBV10-3 to TRBJ2-2; D is unresolved. The CDR3 extends over 14 amino acids. The germline V and J ends were trimmed by 3 bases and 2 bases, with 7 bases remaining between them. CDR1 ENHRY and CDR2 SYGVKD come from the germline V gene. CDR3 DNA: TGTGCCATCAGTGACTTCACCAACACCGGGGAGCTGTTTTTT. Residues: CAISDFTNTGELFF.